This T cell receptor beta chain was captured by sequencing in a study of beta chain features in type 1 diabetes. Study at large: Patients did not differ from healthy donors in age, gender or cell yield. Whole-study results and caveats: Whether HLA type influences TCRB rearrangement remained unresolved here. There was a moderate but significant shortening of TCRB CDR3s in all four CD4+ subsets of Type 1 diabetes patients.

This CDR3 region has 14 residues. Trimming pared 9 bases from V and 1 base from J, leaving 16 bases between. Germline CDR1 reads MDHEN; CDR2 reads SYDVKM. All of the isolated RNA was reverse transcribed, so expressed TCRB transcripts were sequenced. The data were produced by immunoSEQ multiplex PCR, yet TCRdb's version contains in-frame clones alone and is incomplete. The data contain about 360,000 clones, around an eighth of them singletons. With regard to this clone: The antigen is unknown.

The specimen sequenced was naive CD4+ T cells from blood. This TCR derives from a man younger than 35 in good health. The chain links TRBV28 to TRBJ2-7, with TRBD2 as a possible D gene (6 bases). The CDR3 protein is CASVMGGASYEQYF. The DNA of the CDR3 is TGTGCCAGTGTCATGGGGGGAGCTTCCTACGAGCAGTACTTC.